In this sample, the clone carrying this T cell receptor beta chain turned up a few times. The data were obtained in a study of identical twins. Unique molecular identifiers were present on cDNA, and template switching added a universal primer site. Via MiXCR, TCRdb re-called the 5' RACE reads, giving one row per CDR3 protein. The data hold some 440,000 distinct CDR3 sequences, with 20% to 25% observed a single time. This sample was also put to use in a study of T cells expressing NK-cell markers. As reported in that work: Sorted CD3+CD56-NKG2C+, CD3+CD56+NKG2C+ and CD3+CD56+NKG2C- T cells supplied the TCR beta repertoires. Also leading the CD3+CD56-NKG2C+ fraction in a handful of donors were these clonotypes.

The origin of this receptor is a woman between 18 and 29 years old in good health. The sample was CD4+ T cells sorted from blood.

CDR3 region: CASSYPPSRTGELFF. The CDR3 bases are TGTGCCAGCAGTTACCCGCCCTCTAGAACCGGGGAGCTGTTTTTT. The genes are TRBV6-2 or TRBV6-3 and TRBJ2-2, with no clear D. Germline-derived CDR1 and CDR2 are MNHEY and SVGEGT. The CDR3 has 15 residues. Trimming removed 2 bases at V and 5 bases at J, with 12 bases between.